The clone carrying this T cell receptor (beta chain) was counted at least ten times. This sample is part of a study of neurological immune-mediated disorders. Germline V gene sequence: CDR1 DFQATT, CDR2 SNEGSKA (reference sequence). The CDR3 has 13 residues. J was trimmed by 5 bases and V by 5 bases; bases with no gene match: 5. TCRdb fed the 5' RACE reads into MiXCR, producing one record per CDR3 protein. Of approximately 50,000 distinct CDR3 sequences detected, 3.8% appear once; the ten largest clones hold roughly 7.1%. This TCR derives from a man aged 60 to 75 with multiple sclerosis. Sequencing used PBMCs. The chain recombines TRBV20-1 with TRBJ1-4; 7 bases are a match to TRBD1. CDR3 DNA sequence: TGCAGTGCTCCGACAGGGCGAAATGAAAAACTGTTTTTT. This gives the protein CSAPTGRNEKLFF.